This is a list of T cell receptor beta chains from one sample in a study of blood T cells in healthy people across ages. TCRdb re-derived calls from the 5' RACE reads in MiXCR, one entry per CDR3 protein. Altogether around 1.5 million distinct CDR3 sequences are present, roughly a third being singletons, with the ten largest covering 11%. Sequencing was performed on blood. The receptors derive from a woman in her 30s in good health. CDR3s include the opening cysteine and the closing phenylalanine or tryptophan. The D gene is left open where the match is weak. Not every row has a clone size; where given, it reads once, few, many or a size class.

CDR3 protein: CATSGGTGQNTGELFF; CDR3 DNA: TGTGCCACCAGTGGTGGAACGGGACAAAACACCGGGGAGCTGTTTTTT; D gene: -; clone size: -; V gene: TRBV24-1; J gene: TRBJ2-2
CDR3 protein: CASKPGSGNTDTQYF; CDR3 DNA: TGCGCCAGCAAGCCGGGGAGCGGTAACACAGATACGCAGTATTTT; D gene: -; clone size: -; V gene: TRBV5-1; J gene: TRBJ2-3
CDR3 protein: CASSAVSSTDTQYF; CDR3 DNA: TGTGCCAGCAGTGCCGTCTCTAGCACAGATACGCAGTATTTT; D gene: -; clone size: few; V gene: TRBV6-5; J gene: TRBJ2-3
CDR3 protein: CASSQDGAAGARDTQYF; CDR3 DNA: TGTGCCAGCAGCCAAGATGGGGCGGCGGGTGCACGAGATACGCAGTATTTT; D gene: -; clone size: few; V gene: TRBV4-2; J gene: TRBJ2-3
CDR3 protein: CASTHGNTGELFF; CDR3 DNA: TGTGCCAGCACCCACGGGAACACCGGGGAGCTGTTTTTT; D gene: -; clone size: -; V gene: TRBV5-5; J gene: TRBJ2-2
CDR3 protein: CASSLGGTFGYTF; CDR3 DNA: TGTGCCAGCAGCTTAGGGGGTACATTCGGCTACACCTTC; D gene: -; clone size: -; V gene: TRBV7-2; J gene: TRBJ1-2
CDR3 protein: CASSQEGTGRQETQYF; CDR3 DNA: TGTGCCAGCAGCCAAGAAGGGACGGGGCGTCAAGAGACCCAGTACTTC; D gene: -; clone size: -; V gene: TRBV4-2; J gene: TRBJ2-5
CDR3 protein: CAWSSPQGLNSPLHF; CDR3 DNA: TGTGCCTGGAGTTCCCCACAGGGTTTGAATTCACCCCTCCACTTT; D gene: -; clone size: -; V gene: TRBV30; J gene: TRBJ1-6
CDR3 protein: CASSVQGVSNSPLHF; CDR3 DNA: TGTGCCAGCAGCGTACAGGGAGTTTCTAATTCACCCCTCCACTTT; D gene: -; clone size: few; V gene: TRBV9; J gene: TRBJ1-6
CDR3 protein: CASRPGGNTGELFF; CDR3 DNA: TGTGCCAGTAGGCCGGGAGGGAACACCGGGGAGCTGTTTTTT; D gene: TRBD2; clone size: -; V gene: TRBV19; J gene: TRBJ2-2
CDR3 protein: CSASARDSYNEQFF; CDR3 DNA: TGCAGTGCTAGTGCCCGGGACTCCTACAATGAGCAGTTCTTC; D gene: -; clone size: few; V gene: TRBV20-1; J gene: TRBJ2-1
CDR3 protein: CSVPGYSNQPQHF; CDR3 DNA: TGCAGTGTGCCAGGGTATAGCAATCAGCCCCAGCATTTT; D gene: -; clone size: -; V gene: TRBV20-1; J gene: TRBJ1-5
CDR3 protein: CASSLDSYGYTF; CDR3 DNA: TGTGCCAGCAGCTTGGACAGCTATGGCTACACCTTC; D gene: -; clone size: many; V gene: TRBV5-1; J gene: TRBJ1-2
CDR3 protein: CASSLYDTEAFF; CDR3 DNA: TGTGCCAGCAGCTTGTATGACACTGAAGCTTTCTTT; D gene: -; clone size: few; V gene: TRBV5-5; J gene: TRBJ1-1
CDR3 protein: CASSPPGVRSRYEQYF; CDR3 DNA: TGTGCCAGCTCACCACCGGGGGTGCGGTCCCGCTACGAGCAGTACTTC; D gene: -; clone size: -; V gene: TRBV18; J gene: TRBJ2-7
CDR3 protein: CSARGTSGTTYNEQFF; CDR3 DNA: TGCAGTGCTAGAGGGACTAGCGGGACCACCTACAATGAGCAGTTCTTC; D gene: TRBD2; clone size: few; V gene: TRBV20-1; J gene: TRBJ2-1
CDR3 protein: CAISPGTGRGYGCTF; CDR3 DNA: TGTGCCATCAGTCCCGGGACTGGGAGGGGCTATGGCTGCACCTTC; D gene: -; clone size: once; V gene: TRBV10-3; J gene: TRBJ1-2
CDR3 protein: CASSYVGGVQETQYF; CDR3 DNA: TGTGCCAGCAGTTACGTCGGGGGGGTACAAGAGACCCAGTACTTC; D gene: TRBD2; clone size: -; V gene: TRBV6-2/TRBV6-3; J gene: TRBJ2-5
CDR3 protein: CASSLDRTTSTDTQYF; CDR3 DNA: TGCGCCAGCAGCCTAGACAGAACTACTAGCACAGATACGCAGTATTTT; D gene: -; clone size: -; V gene: TRBV5-1; J gene: TRBJ2-3
CDR3 protein: CASSPAWEDEQYF; CDR3 DNA: TGTGCCAGCAGTCCGGCTTGGGAGGACGAGCAGTACTTC; D gene: -; clone size: few; V gene: TRBV12-3/TRBV12-4; J gene: TRBJ2-7
CDR3 protein: CASSGTSGSLNEQFF; CDR3 DNA: TGTGCCAGCAGCGGGACTAGCGGGAGTTTGAATGAGCAGTTCTTC; D gene: TRBD2; clone size: -; V gene: TRBV3-1; J gene: TRBJ2-1
CDR3 protein: CASSTDRAGIDEQYF; CDR3 DNA: TGTGCCAGCAGTACTGACAGGGCCGGGATTGACGAGCAGTACTTC; D gene: TRBD1; clone size: -; V gene: TRBV12-3/TRBV12-4; J gene: TRBJ2-7
CDR3 protein: CASSYEGWHEQYF; CDR3 DNA: TGTGCCAGCAGTTACGAGGGTTGGCACGAGCAGTACTTC; D gene: -; clone size: few; V gene: TRBV6-5; J gene: TRBJ2-7
CDR3 protein: CASSGRTSSETQYF; CDR3 DNA: TGTGCCAGCAGCGGAAGGACTAGCTCGGAGACCCAGTACTTC; D gene: TRBD2; clone size: -; V gene: TRBV9; J gene: TRBJ2-5
CDR3 protein: CATSDPKMGLDEQFF; CDR3 DNA: TGTGCCACCAGTGATCCGAAAATGGGCCTGGATGAGCAGTTCTTC; D gene: -; clone size: -; V gene: TRBV3-1; J gene: TRBJ2-1
CDR3 protein: CASGDSSTDGQYF; CDR3 DNA: TGTGCCAGCGGGGACTCCTCCACAGACGGGCAGTACTTC; D gene: -; clone size: few; V gene: TRBV28; J gene: TRBJ2-7
CDR3 protein: CASSQDSPPHGSYNEQFF; CDR3 DNA: TGTGCCAGCAGCCAAGATTCCCCACCCCATGGCTCCTACAATGAGCAGTTCTTC; D gene: -; clone size: -; V gene: TRBV4-2; J gene: TRBJ2-1
CDR3 protein: CASALGGTSGNEQFF; CDR3 DNA: TGTGCCAGCGCCTTGGGTGGAACTAGCGGCAATGAGCAGTTCTTC; D gene: TRBD2; clone size: few; V gene: TRBV6-5; J gene: TRBJ2-1
CDR3 protein: CSARPRTGLREKLFF; CDR3 DNA: TGCAGTGCTAGACCCAGGACAGGCTTGAGGGAAAAACTGTTTTTT; D gene: TRBD1; clone size: few; V gene: TRBV20-1; J gene: TRBJ1-4
CDR3 protein: CANSATYIPGDTQYF; CDR3 DNA: TGTGCCAACAGTGCAACTTATATTCCGGGAGATACGCAGTATTTT; D gene: -; clone size: -; V gene: TRBV27; J gene: TRBJ2-3
CDR3 protein: CASSVEDRWPVTQYF; CDR3 DNA: TGTGCCAGCAGCGTAGAGGACAGGTGGCCGGTGACCCAGTACTTC; D gene: TRBD1; clone size: -; V gene: TRBV9; J gene: TRBJ2-5
CDR3 protein: CASSEPSGAYEQYF; CDR3 DNA: TGTGCCAGCAGTGAACCATCAGGTGCCTACGAGCAGTACTTC; D gene: -; clone size: -; V gene: TRBV6-1; J gene: TRBJ2-7
CDR3 protein: CASSLVAGVTYEQYF; CDR3 DNA: TGTGCCAGCAGTTTAGTAGCGGGAGTAACCTACGAGCAGTACTTC; D gene: TRBD2; clone size: few; V gene: TRBV28; J gene: TRBJ2-7
CDR3 protein: CASSPRASPRNEQFF; CDR3 DNA: TGTGCCAGCAGTCCTCGGGCGTCTCCTAGGAATGAGCAGTTCTTC; D gene: -; clone size: -; V gene: TRBV6-5; J gene: TRBJ2-1
CDR3 protein: CASTHGGARDGYTF; CDR3 DNA: TGTGCCAGCACCCACGGGGGCGCCCGGGATGGCTACACCTTC; D gene: -; clone size: few; V gene: TRBV12-3/TRBV12-4; J gene: TRBJ1-2
CDR3 protein: CASGQGGSGLANEKLFF; CDR3 DNA: TGTGCCAGCGGCCAGGGGGGCAGTGGTTTAGCTAATGAAAAACTGTTTTTT; D gene: TRBD1; clone size: -; V gene: TRBV7-9; J gene: TRBJ1-4
CDR3 protein: CASSLEGGRAYEQFF; CDR3 DNA: TGTGCCAGCAGCTTAGAAGGCGGGAGGGCTTATGAGCAGTTCTTC; D gene: TRBD2; clone size: -; V gene: TRBV11-2; J gene: TRBJ2-1
CDR3 protein: CSATTAPTQYF; CDR3 DNA: TGCAGTGCTACCACGGCACCCACGCAGTATTTT; D gene: -; clone size: few; V gene: TRBV20-1; J gene: TRBJ2-3
CDR3 protein: CASSPIAQSAETQYF; CDR3 DNA: TGTGCCAGCTCACCTATAGCTCAATCGGCCGAGACCCAGTACTTC; D gene: -; clone size: many; V gene: TRBV18; J gene: TRBJ2-5
CDR3 protein: CSAPGTSGSYNEQFF; CDR3 DNA: TGCAGTGCTCCCGGGACTAGTGGTTCCTACAATGAGCAGTTCTTC; D gene: TRBD2; clone size: -; V gene: TRBV20-1; J gene: TRBJ2-1
CDR3 protein: CVSSLGDFSSPLHF; CDR3 DNA: TGCGTCAGCAGCCTGGGGGACTTCAGTTCACCCCTCCACTTT; D gene: -; clone size: few; V gene: TRBV5-1; J gene: TRBJ1-6
CDR3 protein: CASSQEDRGLAGVLNEQYF; CDR3 DNA: TGTGCCAGCAGCCAAGAGGACAGGGGGCTCGCGGGGGTTCTGAATGAGCAGTACTTC; D gene: TRBD1; clone size: -; V gene: TRBV3-1; J gene: TRBJ2-7
CDR3 protein: CASSFATGDIQYF; CDR3 DNA: TGTGCCAGCAGCTTCGCGACAGGGGACATTCAGTACTTC; D gene: TRBD1; clone size: few; V gene: TRBV7-2; J gene: TRBJ2-4
CDR3 protein: CASSQVTERGQTQYF; CDR3 DNA: TGCGCCAGCAGCCAAGTAACCGAGCGGGGCCAGACCCAGTACTTC; D gene: TRBD2; clone size: many; V gene: TRBV4-1; J gene: TRBJ2-5
CDR3 protein: CASSQAGTNTGELFF; CDR3 DNA: TGCGCCAGCAGCCAGGCCGGGACGAACACCGGGGAGCTGTTTTTT; D gene: -; clone size: -; V gene: TRBV4-1; J gene: TRBJ2-2
CDR3 protein: CASSFSAVGTITYEQYF; CDR3 DNA: TGTGCCAGCAGTTTTTCCGCGGTGGGAACTATAACTTACGAGCAGTACTTC; D gene: -; clone size: -; V gene: TRBV6-5; J gene: TRBJ2-7
CDR3 protein: CASSWGPREQYF; CDR3 DNA: TGTGCCAGCAGCTGGGGACCACGCGAGCAGTACTTC; D gene: -; clone size: -; V gene: TRBV7-8; J gene: TRBJ2-7
CDR3 protein: CASSSRYGSSYEQYF; CDR3 DNA: TGTGCCAGCAGCTCCCGGTATGGAAGCTCCTACGAGCAGTACTTC; D gene: -; clone size: many; V gene: TRBV7-2; J gene: TRBJ2-7
CDR3 protein: CAISETGGSTEAFF; CDR3 DNA: TGTGCCATCAGTGAGACAGGGGGTTCGACTGAAGCTTTCTTT; D gene: TRBD1; clone size: -; V gene: TRBV10-3; J gene: TRBJ1-1
CDR3 protein: CAWSVGPGVSGNTIYF; CDR3 DNA: TGTGCCTGGAGTGTAGGTCCAGGGGTCTCTGGAAACACCATATATTTT; D gene: -; clone size: few; V gene: TRBV30; J gene: TRBJ1-3
CDR3 protein: CAISDPRLAATKNIQYF; CDR3 DNA: TGTGCCATCAGTGACCCGAGACTAGCGGCCACTAAAAACATTCAGTACTTC; D gene: TRBD2; clone size: -; V gene: TRBV10-3; J gene: TRBJ2-4
CDR3 protein: CASSEDRSSNQPQHF; CDR3 DNA: TGTGCCAGCAGTGAAGATCGGTCCAGCAATCAGCCCCAGCATTTT; D gene: -; clone size: few; V gene: TRBV6-1; J gene: TRBJ1-5
CDR3 protein: CASGQGGLVYLNEQFF; CDR3 DNA: TGTGCCAGCGGCCAGGGTGGACTAGTCTACCTAAATGAGCAGTTCTTC; D gene: TRBD2; clone size: few; V gene: TRBV27; J gene: TRBJ2-1
CDR3 protein: CASSRGQNFHYNEQFF; CDR3 DNA: TGTGCCAGCAGCAGGGGACAGAACTTTCATTACAATGAGCAGTTCTTC; D gene: TRBD1; clone size: few; V gene: TRBV6-2/TRBV6-3; J gene: TRBJ2-1
CDR3 protein: CASSQPPVRGGPSGANVLTF; CDR3 DNA: TGTGCCAGCAGCCAACCCCCGGTTAGGGGGGGACCCTCTGGGGCCAACGTCCTGACTTTC; D gene: -; clone size: -; V gene: TRBV12-3/TRBV12-4; J gene: TRBJ2-6